The 26 T cell receptor beta chains below come from one sample, sequenced in a study of Ad26.COV2.S vaccination and SARS-CoV-2 variants. Libraries were prepared by immunoSEQ multiplex PCR; TCRdb keeps only in-frame clonotypes and omits some of them. The sample yields a few hundred thousand clones, around 82% seen once. The treatment here: roughly 19 received Ad26.COV2.S at low or high dose, single or two shots; five or six received placebo; per-sample allocation not given. Specimen acquisition occurred on day 63 following the initial vaccine or placebo injection. The sample in question was peripheral blood, obtained in a trial of Ad26.COV2.S vaccine versus placebo. These receptors were obtained from a person aged 18-60 years who received the Ad26.COV2.S COVID-19 vaccine or a placebo.

This CDR3 is CATSSGRGRGDYEQYF. The DNA for the CDR3 is TGTGCCACCAGTTCCGGAAGGGGCAGGGGGGACTACGAGCAGTACTTC. The gene calls are TRBV24-1 and TRBJ2-7, with TRBD1 as a possible D gene (7 bases). The germline V gene encodes CDR1 KGHDR and CDR2 SFDVKD. This CDR3 comprises 16 residues. The V end lost 6 bases, the J end lost 3 bases, and 20 bases lay between the germline ends.

This clone was seen more than once but under ten times. The rearrangement uses TRBV3-1 (or the pseudogene TRBV3-2) and TRBJ1-5; D might be TRBD1 (6 bases). Between the trimmed V and J ends, which lost 8 bases and 7 bases, there was a span of 18 bases. Germline values: CDR1 LGHDT, CDR2 YNNKEL (reference sequence). The CDR3 loop spans 14 amino acids. As DNA, the CDR3 is TGTGCCAGCGGCAACAGACAGCAGGGGCAGCCCCAGCATTTT. It codes for CASGNRQQGQPQHF.

The chain recombines TRBV5-1 with TRBJ2-5, with 10 nucleotides matching TRBD1. In germline, CDR1 is SGHRS, CDR2 YFSETQ. V lost 4 bases and J lost 4; bases outside the gene matches: 4. This CDR3 region has 14 residues. CDR3 coding DNA: TGCGCCAGCAGCATCGACAGGGGGCTAGAGACCCAGTACTTC. The encoded protein is CASSIDRGLETQYF.

The chain joins TRBV19 to TRBJ2-7; D remains unclear. Germline lookup yields CDR1 LNHDA and CDR2 SQIVND (reference sequence). The CDR3 contains 10 residues. Trimming cost V 7 bases and J 6 bases, with 7 bases left between them. Here the CDR3 reads CASIRREQYF. The CDR3 nucleotides are TGTGCCAGTATACGGCGCGAGCAGTACTTC. Based on the CDR3 plus reference TRBV19 and TRBJ2-7, the full variable domain is DGGITQSPKYLFRKEGQNVTLSCEQNLNHDAMYWYRQDPGQGLRLIYYSQIVNDFQKGDIAEGYSVSREKKESFPLTVTSAQKNPTAFYLCASIRREQYFGPGTRLTVT.

The chain recombines TRBV6-5 with TRBJ2-5; 9 positions match TRBD1. V lost 4 bases and J lost 7; bases outside the gene matches: 4. There are 13 residues in the CDR3. The V gene's germline CDR1 is MNHEY and CDR2 SVGAGI. The CDR3 coding sequence is TGTGCCAGCAGTTCACAGGGGGCGGTGACCCAGTACTTC. Translation gives CASSSQGAVTQYF.

The chain has TRBV15 and TRBJ2-7; 10 nucleotides line up with TRBD1. V lost 0 bases to trimming and J lost 7 bases; unmatched junction nucleotides: 9. The germline V gene has CDR1 LNHNV and CDR2 YYDKDF (reference sequence). There are 16 residues in the CDR3. CDR3 loop: CATSRDFRDRGGEQYF. Written as DNA, the CDR3 is TGTGCCACCAGCAGAGATTTCCGGGACAGGGGTGGGGAGCAGTACTTC.

This clone was observed once. This rearrangement joins TRBV29-1 to TRBJ2-3; 10 nucleotides agree with TRBD1. V shed 7 bases, J shed 4 bases, and the junction held 5 bases outside the gene matches. Germline V CDR1 and CDR2: SQVTM, ANQGSEA. The length of the CDR3 is 13 residues. CDR3 DNA sequence: TGCAGCGAAGACAGGGGGCTCCCAGATACGCAGTATTTT. Protein: CSEDRGLPDTQYF.

The chain employs TRBV13 and TRBJ2-3, with TRBD2 identical over 10 bases. V was clipped by 5 bases and J by 7 bases; unmatched bases: 6. Germline-derived CDR1 and CDR2 are PRHDT and FYEKMQ (reference sequence). This CDR3 is 14 amino acids long. CDR3 nucleotides: TGTGCCAGCAGCCGAGGACTAGCGGCGAATACGCAGTATTTT. Translated, it gives CASSRGLAANTQYF.

This chain uses TRBV9 with TRBJ1-1; a weak D match, TRBD1 (5 bases). Deletions cut 0 bases from V and 3 bases from J, with 9 bases between. Germline CDR1 and CDR2: SGDLS and YYNGEE. The length of the CDR3 is 14 residues. For the CDR3, the DNA is TGTGCCAGCAGCGTAGGGGGCGCGGACACTGAAGCTTTCTTT. It encodes CASSVGGADTEAFF.

This chain joins TRBV7-2 and TRBJ2-7; D perhaps matches TRBD2 (5 bases). The CDR3 extends over 13 amino acids. Trimming removed 3 bases at V and 12 bases at J, with 18 bases between. Germline lookup yields CDR1 SGHTA and CDR2 FQGNSA. The CDR3 DNA is TGTGCCAGCAGCTTCGGACTCTCGGAGAACCGGTACTTC. This codes for CASSFGLSENRYF.

DNA for the CDR3: TGTGCCAGCTCACCTTTGGACAGGGCGGGTGAGCAGTACTTC. Translated, it gives CASSPLDRAGEQYF. The chain carries TRBV18 and TRBJ2-7; 8 nucleotides match TRBD1. The CDR3 is 14 residues long. Germline-derived CDR1 and CDR2 are KGHSH and LQKENI. Unmatched junction bases numbered 8, after V lost 3 bases and J lost 7 bases.

In this sample, this clone turned up a few times. The chain has TRBV7-3 and TRBJ2-1; D might be TRBD2 (6 bases). V was shortened by 1 base and J by 5 bases, with 6 bases between the two germline ends. Germline CDR1 reads SGHTA; CDR2 reads FQGTGA. The length of the CDR3 is 13 residues. CDR3 protein: CASSLKRDNEQFF. In DNA form, the CDR3 reads TGTGCCAGCAGCTTAAAGCGGGACAATGAGCAGTTCTTC. Variable domain in full (rest from reference TRBV7-3 and TRBJ2-1): GAGVSQTPSNKVTEKGKYVELRCDPISGHTALYWYRQSLGQGPEFLIYFQGTGAADDSGLPNDRFFAVRPEGSVSTLKIQRTERGDSAVYLCASSLKRDNEQFFGPGTRLTVL.

V gene TRBV7-2 combines with J gene TRBJ1-6, with D possibly TRBD1 on 6 matching bases. Germline V gene data show CDR1 as SGHTA and CDR2 as FQGNSA. The V end lost 5 bases, the J end lost 14 bases, and 13 bases lay between the germline ends. This CDR3 is built from 12 residues. CDR3 bases: TGTGCCAGCAGCAACAGGGCTTGGACCCTCCACTTT. It yields the protein CASSNRAWTLHF.

This clone was seen a few times. This rearrangement joins TRBV5-1 to TRBJ2-7, with D unresolved. The ends were cut back, 2 bases at V and 6 bases at J, with 12 bases in the middle. Germline CDR1 reads SGHRS; CDR2 reads YFSETQ. The CDR3 runs 13 residues. The CDR3 is CASSLKQQAEQYF. The DNA of the CDR3 is TGCGCCAGCAGCTTAAAACAGCAGGCCGAGCAGTACTTC.

This chain links TRBV2 with TRBJ1-2; D unclear. Germline values: CDR1 SNHLY, CDR2 FYNNEI. The length of the CDR3 is 13 residues. V gave up 1 base and J gave up 8 bases, with 11 bases separating them. The CDR3 sequence is CASSEDMDGGYTF. The CDR3 DNA sequence: TGTGCCAGCAGTGAAGATATGGATGGCGGCTACACCTTC.

The chain combines TRBV28 with TRBJ2-2, with TRBD2 matching over 8 bases. J gave up 4 bases and V 6 bases, and 4 bases lay outside the gene matches. This CDR3 region has 14 residues. Germline V gene data show CDR1 as MDHEN and CDR2 as SYDVKM. The CDR3 region has the DNA TGTGCCAGCAGAACTAGCGGAGCCACCGGGGAGCTGTTTTTT. This gives the protein CASRTSGATGELFF. The full variable domain, completed using reference TRBV28 and TRBJ2-2, is DVKVTQSSRYLVKRTGEKVFLECVQDMDHENMFWYRQDPGLGLRLIYFSYDVKMKEKGDIPEGYSVSREKKERFSLILESASTNQTSMYLCASRTSGATGELFFGEGSRLTVL.

This clone was detected only a few times. The rearrangement uses TRBV19 and TRBJ1-3; TRBD1 aligns across 9 bases. V shed 5 bases and J 3 bases; nucleotides not matched to a gene: 5. CDR3 length: 15 residues. The germline CDR1 and CDR2 sequences are LNHDA and SQIVND (reference sequence). The CDR3 here is CASSSGQGDGNTIYF. In DNA, the CDR3 is TGTGCCAGTAGTTCGGGACAGGGCGATGGAAACACCATATATTTT.

This clone was seen just once. The rearrangement joins TRBV19 to TRBJ2-1; D call uncertain. The V end was cut by 11 bases, the J end by 4 bases, with 18 bases between. CDR1 and CDR2 from the germline V gene are LNHDA and SQIVND (reference sequence). This CDR3 region has 14 residues. The CDR3 DNA reads TGTGCCGCCGGTGGGCAGACCCTTTACAATGAGCAGTTCTTC. It specifies CAAGGQTLYNEQFF.

Points on this clone: Other DNA sequences of this sample code for an identical CDR3. The chain is built from TRBV11-3 and TRBJ2-1; D is ambiguous. The V gene lost 1 base and the J gene lost 0 bases, with 7 bases spanning the gap. Looked up from germline, CDR1 is SGHNT and CDR2 is YENEEA. CDR3 length equals 15 residues. CDR3 nucleotide sequence: TGTGCCAGCAGCTTAGGGCAGAGCTCCTACAATGAGCAGTTCTTC. Translated: CASSLGQSSYNEQFF.

This clone was picked up one time. The CDR3 reads CASSKTGTYEQYF. CDR3 nucleotide sequence: TGTGCCAGCAGTAAGACAGGGACCTACGAGCAGTACTTC. This chain joins TRBV12-3 or TRBV12-4 and TRBJ2-7; TRBD1 matches at 7 bases. Trimming cost V 5 bases and J 2 bases; bases outside gene matches: 3. CDR3 length equals 13 residues.

The table lists this clone with a few counts. In DNA form, the CDR3 reads TGTGCCAGCAGCTTAGCAGGGGCGCTCTCTGGAAACACCATATATTTT. This encodes CASSLAGALSGNTIYF. J is TRBJ1-3 and V is TRBV5-4; tentative D call: TRBD1 (6 bases). This CDR3 region has 16 residues. Germline V gives CDR1 SGHNT, CDR2 YYREEE (reference sequence). V gave up 2 bases and J gave up 0 bases, with 12 bases separating them.

Points on this clone: Other DNA variants within this sample encode the same CDR3. The chain combines TRBV25-1 with TRBJ2-7, with D uncertain. The V and J ends lost 3 bases and 0 bases respectively, with 0 bases between them. CDR1 and CDR2 (germline): MGHDK, SYGVNS. This CDR3 has 11 amino acids. The CDR3 sequence is CASSDSYEQYF. The CDR3 DNA reads TGTGCCAGCAGTGACTCCTACGAGCAGTACTTC.

This chain connects TRBV18 to TRBJ1-4; D gene ambiguous. Looked up from germline, CDR1 is KGHSH and CDR2 is LQKENI. Trimming took off 1 base at V and 6 bases at J, with 21 bases between the two ends. CDR3 size: 18 residues. CDR3 in amino acids: CASSPQGSRAPWDEKLFF. CDR3 in DNA: TGTGCCAGCTCACCACAGGGCTCACGGGCCCCCTGGGATGAAAAACTGTTTTTT.

CDR3 sequence reads: CASSIIGGGKTQYF. The CDR3 DNA reads as TGTGCCAGTAGTATAATTGGGGGCGGAAAGACCCAGTACTTC. The rearrangement uses TRBV19 and TRBJ2-5; D is perhaps TRBD1 (6 bases). V was cut by 2 bases and J by 6 bases, with 13 bases left in between. The CDR3 loop spans 14 amino acids. In germline, CDR1 is LNHDA, CDR2 SQIVND (reference sequence). Full variable domain (remainder filled in from reference TRBV19 and TRBJ2-5): DGGITQSPKYLFRKEGQNVTLSCEQNLNHDAMYWYRQDPGQGLRLIYYSQIVNDFQKGDIAEGYSVSREKKESFPLTVTSAQKNPTAFYLCASSIIGGGKTQYFGPGTRLLVL.

This clone has just a few counts. The CDR3 nucleotides are TGTGCCTGGAGTGTTGGGGGACAGGGAGAATCACCCCTCCACTTT. As protein: CAWSVGGQGESPLHF. The J gene is TRBJ1-6, the V gene TRBV30; 9 nucleotides align to TRBD1. V lost 0 bases, J lost 10 bases, and 7 bases stayed unmatched. Germline lookup yields CDR1 GTSNPN and CDR2 SVGIG (reference sequence). There are 15 residues in the CDR3.

This chain joins TRBV2 and TRBJ2-6; 7 bases align to TRBD1. The CDR3 extends over 15 amino acids. Germline V gene sequence: CDR1 SNHLY, CDR2 FYNNEI. V dropped 6 bases and J dropped 2; count of bases not matched to a gene: 4. DNA for the CDR3: TGTGCCAGCAGCCCGACAGGGCCTGGGGCCAACGTCCTGACTTTC. It is translated as CASSPTGPGANVLTF.